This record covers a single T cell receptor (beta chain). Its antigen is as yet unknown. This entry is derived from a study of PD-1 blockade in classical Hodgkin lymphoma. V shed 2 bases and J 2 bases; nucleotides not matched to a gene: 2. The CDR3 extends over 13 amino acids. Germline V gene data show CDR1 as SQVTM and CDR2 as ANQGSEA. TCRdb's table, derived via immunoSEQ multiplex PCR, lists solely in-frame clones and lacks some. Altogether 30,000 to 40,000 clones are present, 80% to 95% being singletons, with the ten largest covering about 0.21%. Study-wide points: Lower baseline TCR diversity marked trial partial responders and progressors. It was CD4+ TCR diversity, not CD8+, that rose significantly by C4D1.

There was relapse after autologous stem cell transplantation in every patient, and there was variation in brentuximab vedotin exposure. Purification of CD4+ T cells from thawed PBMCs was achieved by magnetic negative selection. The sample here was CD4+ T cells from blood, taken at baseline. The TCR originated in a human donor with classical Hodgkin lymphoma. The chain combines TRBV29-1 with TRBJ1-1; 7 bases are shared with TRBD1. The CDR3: CSVEKGGNTEAFF. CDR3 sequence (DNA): TGCAGCGTTGAAAAAGGGGGCAACACTGAAGCTTTCTTT. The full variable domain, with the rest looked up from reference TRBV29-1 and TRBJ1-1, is SAVISQKPSRDICQRGTSLTIQCQVDSQVTMMFWYRQQPGQSLTLIATANQGSEATYESGFVIDKFPISRPNLTFSTLTVSNMSPEDSSIYLCSVEKGGNTEAFFGQGTRLTVV.